A selection of T cell receptor beta chains follows, all from one sample in a study of cytomegalovirus exposure and HLA in healthy donors. TCRdb's table, derived via immunoSEQ multiplex PCR, lists solely in-frame clones and lacks some. The sample shows some 190,000 clones, roughly 86% of them seen only once. Sequences were obtained from PBMCs. All receptors derive from a man aged 40-55 years in good health and CMV-seropositive. Each CDR3 is given with its conserved first and last residue. D genes are given only for firm matches. Only some rows state a clone size, as once, few, many or a class for expanded clones.

j_call: TRBJ2-3
clone_size: few
v_call: TRBV5-4
cdr3_length: 14
d_call: -
cdr3_aa: CASSFGSGTDTQYF
cdr3_nt: TGTGCCAGCAGCTTCGGGAGCGGCACAGATACGCAGTATTTT

j_call: TRBJ2-7
clone_size: -
v_call: TRBV5-1
cdr3_length: 14
d_call: TRBD2
cdr3_aa: CASSSRGGPYEQYF
cdr3_nt: TGCGCCAGCAGCTCCCGGGGGGGTCCCTACGAGCAGTACTTC

j_call: TRBJ1-2
clone_size: -
v_call: TRBV6-1
cdr3_length: 14
d_call: TRBD1
cdr3_aa: CASSSTGGDYGYTF
cdr3_nt: TGTGCCAGCAGTTCGACAGGGGGCGACTATGGCTACACCTTC

j_call: TRBJ2-2
clone_size: once
v_call: TRBV5-6
cdr3_length: 18
d_call: TRBD2
cdr3_aa: CASSWGTSGVINTGELFF
cdr3_nt: TGTGCCAGCAGCTGGGGGACTAGCGGGGTTATCAACACCGGGGAGCTGTTTTTT

j_call: TRBJ1-1
clone_size: -
v_call: TRBV6-5
cdr3_length: 14
d_call: TRBD1
cdr3_aa: CASSYQGADTEAFF
cdr3_nt: TGTGCCAGCAGTTACCAGGGGGCGGACACTGAAGCTTTCTTT

j_call: TRBJ1-4
clone_size: once
v_call: TRBV5-1
cdr3_length: 14
d_call: -
cdr3_aa: CASSYRDVDEKLFF
cdr3_nt: TGCGCCAGCAGCTACAGGGACGTGGATGAAAAACTGTTTTTT

j_call: TRBJ2-7
clone_size: -
v_call: TRBV2
cdr3_length: 15
d_call: -
cdr3_aa: CASSEGHSSLYEQYF
cdr3_nt: TGTGCCAGCAGTGAAGGCCACTCCTCGTTATACGAGCAGTACTTC

j_call: TRBJ1-5
clone_size: -
v_call: TRBV2
cdr3_length: 15
d_call: TRBD1
cdr3_aa: CASSDRTGNNQPQHF
cdr3_nt: TGTGCCAGCAGTGACCGGACAGGGAACAATCAGCCCCAGCATTTT

j_call: TRBJ2-1
clone_size: -
v_call: TRBV19
cdr3_length: 14
d_call: -
cdr3_aa: CASSISLSYNEQFF
cdr3_nt: TGTGCCAGTAGTATATCATTGTCCTACAATGAGCAGTTCTTC

j_call: TRBJ2-3
clone_size: few
v_call: TRBV2
cdr3_length: 16
d_call: -
cdr3_aa: CASNGEKDPNTDTQYF
cdr3_nt: TGTGCCAGCAACGGGGAGAAGGACCCTAACACAGATACGCAGTATTTT

j_call: TRBJ1-1
clone_size: -
v_call: TRBV18
cdr3_length: 14
d_call: -
cdr3_aa: CASSLPDRSTEAFF
cdr3_nt: TGTGCCAGCTCACTACCCGACAGAAGTACTGAAGCTTTCTTT

j_call: TRBJ1-1
clone_size: once
v_call: TRBV6-6
cdr3_length: 15
d_call: -
cdr3_aa: CASSRIQGPNTEAFF
cdr3_nt: TGTGCCAGCAGTCGGATACAGGGACCGAACACTGAAGCTTTCTTT

j_call: TRBJ2-5
clone_size: -
v_call: TRBV4-1
cdr3_length: 15
d_call: -
cdr3_aa: CASSQRFGPGETQYF
cdr3_nt: TGCGCCAGCAGCCAACGTTTTGGTCCCGGGGAGACCCAGTACTTC

j_call: TRBJ2-1
clone_size: -
v_call: TRBV5-1
cdr3_length: 19
d_call: TRBD2
cdr3_aa: CASSLSGLAGGDSVNEQFF
cdr3_nt: TGCGCCAGCAGCTTGAGTGGACTAGCGGGGGGGGATTCAGTTAATGAGCAGTTCTTC

j_call: TRBJ2-3
clone_size: -
v_call: TRBV10-1
cdr3_length: 17
d_call: TRBD2
cdr3_aa: CASSESSSGTKADTQYF
cdr3_nt: TGCGCCAGCAGTGAGTCGTCTAGCGGAACCAAGGCAGATACGCAGTATTTT

j_call: TRBJ2-1
clone_size: -
v_call: TRBV18
cdr3_length: 13
d_call: TRBD2
cdr3_aa: CASSIAGVVEQFF
cdr3_nt: TGTGCCAGCTCAATAGCGGGAGTTGTTGAGCAGTTCTTC

j_call: TRBJ1-1
clone_size: -
v_call: TRBV6-5
cdr3_length: 14
d_call: TRBD1
cdr3_aa: CASSSETGVSEAFF
cdr3_nt: TGTGCCAGCAGTTCGGAGACAGGGGTTTCTGAAGCCTTCTTT

j_call: TRBJ2-2
clone_size: -
v_call: TRBV7-9
cdr3_length: 16
d_call: -
cdr3_aa: CASSQEGHQNTGELFF
cdr3_nt: TGTGCCAGCAGCCAAGAAGGACACCAGAACACCGGGGAGCTGTTTTTT

j_call: TRBJ2-3
clone_size: -
v_call: TRBV7-8
cdr3_length: 15
d_call: -
cdr3_aa: CASSPRGVGTDTQYF
cdr3_nt: TGTGCCAGCAGCCCCAGGGGCGTGGGCACAGATACGCAGTATTTT

j_call: TRBJ2-2
clone_size: once
v_call: TRBV1
cdr3_length: 16
d_call: -
cdr3_aa: CTSSRMGGPNTGELFF
cdr3_nt: TGCACCAGCAGCCGGATGGGGGGGCCTAACACCGGGGAGCTGTTTTTT

j_call: TRBJ1-2
clone_size: -
v_call: TRBV6-5
cdr3_length: 15
d_call: -
cdr3_aa: CASRYRAGINYGYTF
cdr3_nt: TGTGCCAGCAGGTACAGGGCAGGGATTAACTATGGCTACACCTTC

j_call: TRBJ2-2
clone_size: -
v_call: TRBV7-2
cdr3_length: 14
d_call: -
cdr3_aa: CASSLVWNTGELFF
cdr3_nt: TGTGCCAGCAGCTTAGTCTGGAACACCGGGGAGCTGTTTTTT

j_call: TRBJ2-1
clone_size: -
v_call: TRBV13
cdr3_length: 15
d_call: -
cdr3_aa: CASSLELGTYNEQFF
cdr3_nt: TGTGCCAGCAGCTTAGAGCTAGGTACCTACAATGAGCAGTTCTTC

j_call: TRBJ2-2
clone_size: once
v_call: TRBV9
cdr3_length: 16
d_call: TRBD2
cdr3_aa: CASSGLLSGGTGELFF
cdr3_nt: TGTGCCAGCAGCGGACTTCTGTCGGGGGGCACCGGGGAGCTGTTTTTT

j_call: TRBJ2-7
clone_size: -
v_call: TRBV7-9
cdr3_length: 15
d_call: TRBD2
cdr3_aa: CASSRGDPQAYEQYF
cdr3_nt: TGTGCCAGCAGCCGGGGGGACCCACAGGCCTACGAGCAGTACTTC

j_call: TRBJ1-1
clone_size: -
v_call: TRBV6-1
cdr3_length: 18
d_call: -
cdr3_aa: CASSEVYRENAMNTEAFF
cdr3_nt: TGTGCCAGCAGTGAAGTCTACAGGGAGAATGCCATGAACACTGAAGCTTTCTTT

j_call: TRBJ1-1
clone_size: -
v_call: TRBV9
cdr3_length: 13
d_call: -
cdr3_aa: CASSVVLNTEAFF
cdr3_nt: TGTGCCAGCAGCGTAGTCCTCAACACTGAAGCTTTCTTT

j_call: TRBJ2-7
clone_size: -
v_call: TRBV7-9
cdr3_length: 15
d_call: TRBD2
cdr3_aa: CASSFPTSGGAEQYF
cdr3_nt: TGTGCCAGCAGTTTCCCTACTAGCGGGGGGGCCGAGCAGTACTTC

j_call: TRBJ2-1
clone_size: -
v_call: TRBV4-1
cdr3_length: 16
d_call: -
cdr3_aa: CASSQEADRLYNEQFF
cdr3_nt: TGCGCCAGCAGCCAAGAAGCAGACAGACTTTACAATGAGCAGTTCTTC

j_call: TRBJ2-1
clone_size: -
v_call: TRBV5-4
cdr3_length: 15
d_call: TRBD2
cdr3_aa: CASSTPLANSNEQFF
cdr3_nt: TGTGCCAGCAGCACCCCACTAGCGAATTCGAATGAGCAGTTCTTC

j_call: TRBJ2-3
clone_size: -
v_call: TRBV10-2
cdr3_length: 18
d_call: TRBD2
cdr3_aa: CASSEFLWTSEPTDTQYF
cdr3_nt: TGCGCCAGCAGTGAATTCCTGTGGACTAGCGAGCCCACAGATACGCAGTATTTT

j_call: TRBJ1-5
clone_size: -
v_call: TRBV10-3
cdr3_length: 14
d_call: -
cdr3_aa: CAISGGVVGQPQHF
cdr3_nt: TGTGCCATCAGTGGGGGGGTTGTGGGTCAGCCCCAGCATTTT

j_call: TRBJ2-7
clone_size: -
v_call: TRBV4-3
cdr3_length: 16
d_call: -
cdr3_aa: CASSPREGQGSYEQYF
cdr3_nt: TGCGCCAGCAGCCCCCGGGAGGGACAGGGCTCCTACGAGCAGTACTTC

j_call: TRBJ2-2
clone_size: -
v_call: TRBV28
cdr3_length: 15
d_call: -
cdr3_aa: CASSPWTGDTGELFF
cdr3_nt: TGTGCCAGCAGTCCCTGGACCGGGGACACCGGGGAGCTGTTTTTT

j_call: TRBJ2-1
clone_size: -
v_call: TRBV7-3
cdr3_length: 15
d_call: TRBD2
cdr3_aa: CASSPRLAGAGEQFF
cdr3_nt: TGTGCCAGCAGCCCCAGACTAGCGGGGGCGGGGGAGCAGTTCTTC

j_call: TRBJ2-2
clone_size: -
v_call: TRBV6-5
cdr3_length: 15
d_call: TRBD2
cdr3_aa: CASLTSGGAGGELFF
cdr3_nt: TGTGCCAGCCTAACTAGCGGGGGGGCTGGCGGGGAGCTGTTTTTT

j_call: TRBJ2-3
clone_size: -
v_call: TRBV10-3
cdr3_length: 17
d_call: TRBD2
cdr3_aa: CAIGAENGGTSGGSWYF
cdr3_nt: TGTGCCATCGGGGCCGAAAACGGGGGGACTAGCGGGGGATCGTGGTATTTT

j_call: TRBJ1-2
clone_size: once
v_call: TRBV4-3
cdr3_length: 16
d_call: TRBD1
cdr3_aa: CASSHFGTGGAYGYTF
cdr3_nt: TGCGCCAGCAGCCATTTTGGGACAGGGGGAGCTTATGGCTACACCTTC

j_call: TRBJ1-3
clone_size: -
v_call: TRBV6-6
cdr3_length: 15
d_call: -
cdr3_aa: CASSYGGRDGNTIYF
cdr3_nt: TGTGCCAGCAGTTACGGAGGGCGGGATGGAAACACCATATATTTT

j_call: TRBJ2-5
clone_size: -
v_call: TRBV7-9
cdr3_length: 13
d_call: TRBD1
cdr3_aa: CASRTGNQETQYF
cdr3_nt: TGTGCCAGCAGGACAGGGAATCAAGAGACCCAGTACTTC

j_call: TRBJ2-1
clone_size: -
v_call: TRBV6-1
cdr3_length: 17
d_call: TRBD2
cdr3_aa: CASSGAQGLGSYNEQFF
cdr3_nt: TGTGCCAGCAGTGGCGCACAGGGACTAGGGTCCTACAATGAGCAGTTCTTC